Listed here are 23 T cell receptor beta chains from one sample, sequenced in a study of cytomegalovirus exposure and HLA in healthy donors. 60 Vbeta and 13 Jbeta primers were used in PCR. TCRdb keeps only in-frame clones here, not all; method: immunoSEQ multiplex PCR. The top ten hold 0.7% to 1% of the sample, which has some 170,000 clones, around 88% seen once. Sequencing was carried out using PBMCs. The origin of the receptors is a woman aged 25-40 years in good health and CMV-seronegative.

V and J are TRBV5-1 and TRBJ2-7; D is undetermined. V was cut by 3 bases and J by 2 bases, with 12 bases left in between. The CDR3 covers 14 residues. CDR1 is SGHRS and CDR2 is YFSETQ in the germline V gene. CDR3 DNA: TGCGCCAGCAGCTCCTCCGCGAGAGCCTACGAGCAGTACTTC. This gives the protein CASSSSARAYEQYF.

The CDR3 spells CASSQEGQGPTIQYF. The CDR3 region has the DNA TGCGCCAGCAGCCAGGAGGGACAGGGTCCAACCATTCAGTACTTC. The chain employs TRBV4-1 and TRBJ2-4; 9 positions agree with TRBD1. The CDR3 spans 15 residues. With 3 bases clipped from V and 9 bases from J, the junction kept 9 bases outside the gene matches. CDR1 and CDR2 from the germline V gene are MGHRA and YSYEKL.

The rearrangement uses TRBV9 and TRBJ1-2, with D possibly matching TRBD1 (6 bases). The germline CDR1 and CDR2 sequences are SGDLS and YYNGEE. The CDR3 contains 12 residues. Trimming stripped 5 bases from V and 3 bases from J, with 8 bases between. The CDR3 sequence is CASRGQDYGYTF. The CDR3 nucleotides are TGTGCCAGCAGGGGACAAGACTATGGCTACACCTTC.

This clone was seen more than once but under ten times. This rearrangement joins TRBV5-4 to TRBJ1-3; D is unresolved. Germline V gene data show CDR1 as SGHNT and CDR2 as YYREEE (reference sequence). The V gene lost 3 bases and the J gene lost 0 bases, with 4 bases spanning the gap. The CDR3 totals 13 residues. The CDR3 sequence is CASSSNSGNTIYF. The CDR3 nucleotides are TGTGCCAGCAGCTCTAACTCTGGAAACACCATATATTTT.

The CDR3 protein is CASSQVGASGYGYTF. CDR3 nucleotides: TGTGCCAGCAGCCAAGTCGGAGCATCGGGTTATGGCTACACCTTC. This chain links TRBV14 with TRBJ1-2; no definite D call. Trimming cost V 1 base and J 5 bases, with 14 bases left between them. Per the germline V gene, CDR1 is SGHDN and CDR2 is FVKESK. The CDR3 loop spans 15 amino acids.

The V gene is TRBV5-1, the J gene TRBJ2-3; 10 nucleotides align to TRBD2. The CDR3 runs to 16 residues. V shed 6 bases, J shed 5 bases, and the junction held 12 bases outside the gene matches. Germline-derived CDR1 and CDR2 are SGHRS and YFSETQ. For the CDR3, the DNA is TGCGCCAGCAAGAAGGGTAGCGGGGGGTTGGTAGATACGCAGTATTTT. The encoded protein is CASKKGSGGLVDTQYF.

The rearrangement joins TRBV7-2 to TRBJ2-7; 10 bases line up with TRBD2. The CDR3 totals 14 residues. The ends lost 4 bases at V and 2 bases at J; junction bases unmatched: 2. Germline V CDR1 and CDR2: SGHTA, FQGNSA. DNA of the CDR3: TGTGCCAGCAGCTCGAGCGGGGGGGCCTACGAGCAGTACTTC. Translated, it gives CASSSSGGAYEQYF. The variable domain in full, completed from reference TRBV7-2 and TRBJ2-7, reads GAGVSQSPSNKVTEKGKDVELRCDPISGHTALYWYRQSLGQGLEFLIYFQGNSAPDKSGLPSDRFSAERTGGSVSTLTIQRTQQEDSAVYLCASSSSGGAYEQYFGPGTRLTVT.

The chain recombines TRBV7-8 with TRBJ2-5; 7 bases agree with TRBD1. The DNA end is more similar to TRBJ2-7, so the J call may be wrong. The length of the CDR3 is 13 residues. Germline V gives CDR1 SGHVS, CDR2 FQNEAQ. CDR3 amino acids: CASSLRGHYEQYF. DNA of the CDR3: TGTGCCAGCAGCTTGAGGGGGCACTACGAGCAGTACTTC.

This chain connects TRBV13 to TRBJ2-2; perhaps TRBD2 as D (6 bases). Germline values: CDR1 PRHDT, CDR2 FYEKMQ (reference sequence). The CDR3 contains 15 residues. Trimming stripped 3 bases from V and 1 base from J, with 9 bases between. This CDR3 is CASSFGGGNTGELFF. The CDR3 nucleotides are TGTGCCAGCAGCTTCGGGGGAGGGAACACCGGGGAGCTGTTTTTT. The complete variable domain, with remaining parts taken from reference TRBV13 and TRBJ2-2, reads AAGVIQSPRHLIKEKRETATLKCYPIPRHDTVYWYQQGPGQDPQFLISFYEKMQSDKGSIPDRFSAQQFSDYHSELNMSSLELGDSALYFCASSFGGGNTGELFFGEGSRLTVL.

This clone has a single count. This chain connects TRBV10-3 to TRBJ2-7, with 10 bases aligning to TRBD2. The V and J ends lost 11 bases and 4 bases, in that order; junction bases with no gene match: 11. This CDR3 has 14 amino acids. In germline, CDR1 is ENHRY, CDR2 SYGVKD. The CDR3 DNA is TGTGCCGCCTCAGCGGGAGGGGCTAATTACGAGCAGTACTTC. This codes for CAASAGGANYEQYF.

On this clone itself: An end of the junction does not agree with germline; a read error may underlie this. V and J are TRBV7-9 and TRBJ2-4; no reliable D call. This CDR3 comprises 12 residues. Per germline, CDR1 SEHNR and CDR2 FQNEAQ (reference sequence). CDR3 coding DNA: TGTTCCAGCAGCTTGGAGAAACACATTCAGTACTTC. Encoded protein: CSSSLEKHIQYF.

This clone came up a few times. V and J are TRBV4-2 and TRBJ2-1; TRBD2 might be the D (5 bases). Trimming stripped 0 bases from V and 12 bases from J, with 15 bases between. CDR1 LGHNA and CDR2 YNFKEQ come from the germline V gene. The CDR3 length is 14 residues. The DNA for the CDR3 is TGTGCCAGCAGCCAAGAGTTCGGGGTCTCCAGGCAGTTCTTC. It codes for CASSQEFGVSRQFF.

This sequence joins TRBV5-1 and TRBJ2-5; TRBD2 matches at 7 bases. V dropped 4 bases and J dropped 3; count of bases not matched to a gene: 12. CDR3 length: 16 residues. From germline, CDR1 is SGHRS and CDR2 YFSETQ. The CDR3 DNA follows: TGCGCCAGCAGCCCGTCACTCAGGGCGGGAGAAGAGACCCAGTACTTC. Its translation is CASSPSLRAGEETQYF.

This chain links TRBV27 with TRBJ2-5, with TRBD2 matching over 9 bases. The CDR3 consists of 16 residues. Losses at the gene ends were 4 bases for V and 5 bases for J; bases not matched to a gene: 11. The germline V gene encodes CDR1 MNHEY and CDR2 SMNVEV (reference sequence). The CDR3, as DNA: TGTGCCAGCAGTTCCAGGACTAGCGTGGGATGGGAGACCCAGTACTTC. Protein sequence: CASSSRTSVGWETQYF.

This clone was detected a few times. The V call is TRBV2, the J call TRBJ1-1, with D unclear. V shed 5 bases and J shed 10 bases, with 17 bases lying between them. The CDR3 runs 13 residues. Germline values: CDR1 SNHLY, CDR2 FYNNEI. As DNA, the CDR3 is TGTGCCAGCAGTACCCTCGCGGGATTGGGAGCTTTCTTT. Translated, it gives CASSTLAGLGAFF.

The chain joins TRBV4-1 to TRBJ2-7, with 9 bases matching TRBD1. This CDR3 region has 16 residues. Per germline, CDR1 MGHRA and CDR2 YSYEKL. V shed 3 bases and J 2 bases; nucleotides not matched to a gene: 8. The CDR3 DNA is TGCGCCAGCAGCCAGACGGACAGGGGAACAACCTACGAGCAGTACTTC. It translates to CASSQTDRGTTYEQYF.

The chain employs TRBV15 and TRBJ2-5, with 7 bases matching TRBD1. CDR1 LNHNV and CDR2 YYDKDF come from the germline V gene (reference sequence). This CDR3 region has 14 residues. The V gene end was trimmed by 4 bases and the J gene end by 4 bases; junction bases not matched to a gene: 6. As DNA, the CDR3 is TGTGCCACCAGCACCTCAGGGGGAATAGAGACCCAGTACTTC. Its translation: CATSTSGGIETQYF. The variable domain in full, with the rest retrieved from reference TRBV15 and TRBJ2-5, is DAMVIQNPRYQVTQFGKPVTLSCSQTLNHNVMYWYQQKSSQAPKLLFHYYDKDFNNEADTPDNFQSRRPNTSFCFLDIRSPGLGDTAMYLCATSTSGGIETQYFGPGTRLLVL.

The rearrangement uses TRBV9 and TRBJ2-3; D might be TRBD2 (6 bases). CDR1 SGDLS and CDR2 YYNGEE come from the germline V gene. The V and J ends lost 4 bases and 1 base respectively, with 22 bases between them. The length of the CDR3 is 18 residues. CDR3 region: CASSFPGLGSVGTDTQYF. For the CDR3, the DNA is TGTGCCAGCAGCTTCCCGGGGCTCGGGAGTGTAGGCACAGATACGCAGTATTTT.

This chain links TRBV27 with TRBJ2-1, with 7 bases matching TRBD1. Germline V gene lookup returns CDR1 MNHEY and CDR2 SMNVEV (reference sequence). With V trimmed by 5 bases and J by 5 bases, 6 bases remained unmatched. This CDR3 is 14 amino acids long. CDR3 DNA: TGTGCCAGCAGTCCCCAGGGGGATAACAATGAGCAGTTCTTC. Encoded protein: CASSPQGDNNEQFF.

The CDR3 DNA follows: TGTGCCAGCAGATATCTCTACGAGCAGTACTTC. Encoded protein: CASRYLYEQYF. The chain links TRBV6-5 to TRBJ2-7; unclear D gene. V lost 6 bases and J lost 3, with 6 bases in between. The CDR3 spans 11 residues. Germline values: CDR1 MNHEY, CDR2 SVGAGI.

The J gene is TRBJ1-1, the V gene TRBV27; 7 nucleotides line up with TRBD1. In germline, CDR1 is MNHEY, CDR2 SMNVEV (reference sequence). Trimming removed 4 bases from V and 4 bases from J; junction bases left unmatched: 12. The CDR3 length is 16 residues. The CDR3 nucleotides are TGTGCCAGCAGTTCCCCCCAGAAGGGGGCGGGCACTGAAGCTTTCTTT. It encodes CASSSPQKGAGTEAFF.

The genes are TRBV10-3 and TRBJ1-5, with a weak D call TRBD1 (6 bases). CDR1 and CDR2 from the germline V gene are ENHRY and SYGVKD. The length of the CDR3 is 15 residues. V lost 4 bases to trimming and J lost 0 bases, with 10 bases between them. The CDR3 is CAISGGQISNQPQHF. CDR3 sequence (DNA): TGTGCCATCAGTGGCGGACAGATTAGCAATCAGCCCCAGCATTTT.

The CDR3, as DNA: TGTGCCAGCTCGCAATCGGGACAGGGGGCCTTCTATAGCAATCAGCCCCAGCATTTT. Translating it yields CASSQSGQGAFYSNQPQHF. The chain uses TRBV18 and TRBJ1-5; 12 bases are shared with TRBD1. With 6 bases clipped from V and 0 bases from J, the junction kept 12 bases outside the gene matches. Germline CDR1 reads KGHSH; CDR2 reads LQKENI. The CDR3 is 19 amino acids.